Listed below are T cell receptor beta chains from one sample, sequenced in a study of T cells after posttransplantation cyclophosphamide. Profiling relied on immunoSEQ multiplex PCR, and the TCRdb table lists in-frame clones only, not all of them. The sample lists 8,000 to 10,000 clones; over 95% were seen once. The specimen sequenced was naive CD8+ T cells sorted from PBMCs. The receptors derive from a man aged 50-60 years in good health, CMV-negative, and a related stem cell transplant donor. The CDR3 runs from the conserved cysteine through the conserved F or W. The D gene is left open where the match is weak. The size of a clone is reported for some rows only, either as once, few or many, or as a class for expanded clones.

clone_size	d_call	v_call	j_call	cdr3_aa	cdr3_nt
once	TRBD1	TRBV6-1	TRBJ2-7	CASSESRGQIYEQYF	TGTGCCAGCAGTGAAAGCAGGGGGCAGATTTACGAGCAGTACTTC
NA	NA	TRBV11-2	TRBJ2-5	CASSLLETQYF	TGTGCCAGCAGCTTACTTGAGACCCAGTACTTC
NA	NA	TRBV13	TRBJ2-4	CASSPRGSLAKNIQYF	TGTGCCAGCAGCCCGCGGGGTTCACTAGCCAAAAACATTCAGTACTTC
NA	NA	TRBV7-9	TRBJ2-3	CASSPEVDTQYF	TGTGCCAGCAGCCCCGAGGTAGATACGCAGTATTTT
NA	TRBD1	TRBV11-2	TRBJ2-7	CASSLGTGLIVSYEQYF	TGTGCCAGCAGCTTGGGGACAGGGTTAATCGTCTCCTACGAGCAGTACTTC
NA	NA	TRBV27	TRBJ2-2	CASRELAGELFF	TGTGCCAGCAGGGAACTAGCCGGGGAGCTGTTTTTT
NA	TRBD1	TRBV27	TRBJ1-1	CASSTGGTEAFF	TGTGCCAGCAGTACAGGGGGCACTGAAGCTTTCTTT
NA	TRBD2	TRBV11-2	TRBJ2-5	CASSRTTSGRGETQYF	TGTGCCAGCAGCCGAACGACTAGCGGGAGGGGGGAGACCCAGTACTTC
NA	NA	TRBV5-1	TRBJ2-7	CASRGLQTYEQYF	TGCGCCAGCAGGGGACTCCAGACCTACGAGCAGTACTTC
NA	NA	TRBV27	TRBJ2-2	CASSLSMAGSTAGELFF	TGTGCCAGCAGTTTATCGATGGCGGGGTCGACGGCCGGGGAGCTGTTTTTT
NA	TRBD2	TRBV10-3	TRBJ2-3	CAISESLAGAADTQYF	TGTGCCATCAGTGAATCCTTAGCGGGAGCGGCAGATACGCAGTATTTT
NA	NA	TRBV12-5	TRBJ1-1	CASAQSGRDTEAFF	TGTGCTAGTGCCCAGAGCGGACGGGACACTGAAGCTTTCTTT
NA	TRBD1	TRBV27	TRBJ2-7	CASRAGTGGSYEQYF	TGTGCCAGCAGAGCCGGGACAGGGGGCTCCTACGAGCAGTACTTC
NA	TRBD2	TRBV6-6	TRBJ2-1	CASSYGAGGRVEQFF	TGTGCCAGCAGTTACGGAGCGGGGGGGAGAGTTGAGCAGTTCTTC
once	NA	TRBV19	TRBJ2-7	CASTHRAGASSYEQYF	TGTGCCAGTACCCACCGGGCGGGGGCAAGCTCCTACGAGCAGTACTTC
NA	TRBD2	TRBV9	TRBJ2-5	CASGQSWGGATRETQYF	TGTGCCAGCGGTCAATCCTGGGGGGGAGCCACTCGAGAGACCCAGTACTTC
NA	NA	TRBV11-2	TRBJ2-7	CASSLMGRNYEQYF	TGTGCCAGCAGCTTGATGGGCAGAAACTACGAGCAGTACTTC
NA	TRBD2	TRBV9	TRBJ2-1	CASSAPTQAGGPGSYNEQFF	TGTGCCAGCAGCGCCCCAACCCAAGCGGGGGGGCCTGGGTCCTACAATGAGCAGTTCTTC
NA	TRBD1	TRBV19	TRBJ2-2	CASTRGGQGYTGELFF	TGTGCCAGTACCCGAGGGGGACAGGGGTACACCGGGGAGCTGTTTTTT
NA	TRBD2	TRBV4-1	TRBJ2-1	CASTGNAGGLNEQFF	TGCGCCAGCACCGGGAACGCGGGAGGCCTCAACGAGCAGTTCTTC
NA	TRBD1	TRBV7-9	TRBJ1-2	CASSFPGGASPGYTF	TGTGCCAGCAGCTTTCCAGGGGGCGCGTCCCCTGGCTACACCTTC
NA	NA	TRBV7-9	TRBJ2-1	CASSWRVSYNEQFF	TGTGCCAGCAGCTGGAGGGTCTCCTACAATGAGCAGTTCTTC
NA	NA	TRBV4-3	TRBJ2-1	CASSQDFSSYNEQFF	TGCGCCAGCAGCCAAGACTTCTCCTCCTACAATGAGCAGTTCTTC
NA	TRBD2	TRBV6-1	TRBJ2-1	CASSEEKWTSGTDEQFF	TGTGCCAGCAGTGAGGAAAAGTGGACTAGCGGGACAGATGAGCAGTTCTTC
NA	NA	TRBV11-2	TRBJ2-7	CASSLEGLRSSYEQYF	TGTGCCAGCAGCTTAGAGGGGCTCAGGAGCTCCTACGAGCAGTACTTC
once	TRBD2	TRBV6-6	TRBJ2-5	CASSYPKGREGETQYF	TGTGCCAGCAGTTACCCTAAAGGTCGGGAGGGAGAGACCCAGTACTTC
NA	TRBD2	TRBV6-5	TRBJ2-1	CASSYGGGSEQFF	TGTGCCAGCAGTTATGGGGGAGGGAGTGAGCAGTTCTTC
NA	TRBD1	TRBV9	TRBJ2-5	CASSVGRGPGETQYF	TGTGCCAGCAGCGTAGGTAGGGGGCCGGGGGAGACCCAGTACTTC
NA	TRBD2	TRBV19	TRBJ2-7	CASSIYSAGGPGEQYF	TGTGCCAGTAGTATCTATTCGGCGGGAGGGCCCGGAGAGCAGTACTTC
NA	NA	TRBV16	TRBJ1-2	CASSQSRGGYTF	TGTGCCAGCAGCCAATCAAGGGGTGGCTACACCTTC
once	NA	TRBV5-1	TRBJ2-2	CASTTALRVTGELFF	TGCGCCAGCACAACAGCCTTGAGGGTCACCGGGGAGCTGTTTTTT
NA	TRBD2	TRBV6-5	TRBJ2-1	CASSYLAGVDDEQFF	TGTGCCAGCAGTTACTTGGCGGGAGTTGACGATGAGCAGTTCTTC
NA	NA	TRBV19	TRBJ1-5	CASNEGNQPQHF	TGTGCCAGTAATGAGGGCAATCAGCCCCAGCATTTT
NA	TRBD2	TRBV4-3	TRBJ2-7	CASSQETLAGGGYEQYF	TGCGCCAGCAGCCAAGAGACCCTAGCGGGGGGAGGGTACGAGCAGTACTTC
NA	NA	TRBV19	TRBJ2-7	CASSNYQTYEQYF	TGTGCCAGTAGTAACTATCAGACCTACGAGCAGTACTTC
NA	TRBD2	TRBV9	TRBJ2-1	CASSVDRSRLAGEQFF	TGTGCCAGCAGCGTAGATAGGTCTCGGCTAGCGGGGGAGCAGTTCTTC
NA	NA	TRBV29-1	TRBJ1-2	CSVERDGGGLGYTF	TGCAGCGTTGAAAGGGACGGAGGAGGGCTCGGCTACACCTTC
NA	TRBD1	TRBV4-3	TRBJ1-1	CASSQGTGASMDTEAFF	TGCGCCAGCAGCCAAGGGACAGGGGCGTCCATGGACACTGAAGCTTTCTTT
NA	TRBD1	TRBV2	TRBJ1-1	CASAGTGITNTEAFF	TGTGCCAGCGCAGGGACAGGGATAACGAACACTGAAGCTTTCTTT
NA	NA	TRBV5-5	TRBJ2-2	CASSPSRTGSDTGELFF	TGTGCCAGCAGCCCCTCCCGGACGGGGAGCGACACCGGGGAGCTGTTTTTT
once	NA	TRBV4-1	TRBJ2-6	CASSQTREHSGANVLTF	TGCGCCAGCAGCCAAACCCGGGAGCACTCTGGGGCCAACGTCCTGACTTTC
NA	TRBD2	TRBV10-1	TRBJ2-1	CASSPFEREPALYNEQFF	TGCGCCAGCAGCCCCTTTGAGCGGGAGCCGGCTTTATACAATGAGCAGTTCTTC
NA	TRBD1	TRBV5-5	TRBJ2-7	CASSVGQELYEQYF	TGTGCCAGCAGCGTCGGACAGGAGCTCTACGAGCAGTACTTC
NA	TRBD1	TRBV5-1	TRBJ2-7	CASSGTGGYEQYF	TGCGCCAGCAGCGGGACAGGGGGCTACGAGCAGTACTTC
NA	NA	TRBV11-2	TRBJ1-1	CASSTPLGSGDTEAFF	TGTGCCAGCAGCACCCCCCTGGGCTCTGGTGACACTGAAGCTTTCTTT
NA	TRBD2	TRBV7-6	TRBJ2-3	CASSPIGTSGGGTQYF	TGTGCCAGCAGCCCAATAGGGACTAGCGGGGGGGGAACGCAGTATTTT
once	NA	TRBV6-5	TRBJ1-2	CASSYGDTGGYTF	TGTGCCAGCAGTTACGGGGACACCGGGGGCTACACCTTC
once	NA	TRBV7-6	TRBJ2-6	CASSFDPTHRAGANVLTF	TGTGCCAGCAGCTTCGATCCGACACACAGGGCTGGGGCCAACGTCCTGACTTTC
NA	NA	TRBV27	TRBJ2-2	CASSRGANTGELFF	TGTGCCAGCAGCAGGGGGGCGAACACCGGGGAGCTGTTTTTT
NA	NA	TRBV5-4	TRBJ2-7	CASSLGQLQGDEQYF	TGTGCCAGCAGCTTGGGACAGCTACAAGGTGACGAGCAGTACTTC